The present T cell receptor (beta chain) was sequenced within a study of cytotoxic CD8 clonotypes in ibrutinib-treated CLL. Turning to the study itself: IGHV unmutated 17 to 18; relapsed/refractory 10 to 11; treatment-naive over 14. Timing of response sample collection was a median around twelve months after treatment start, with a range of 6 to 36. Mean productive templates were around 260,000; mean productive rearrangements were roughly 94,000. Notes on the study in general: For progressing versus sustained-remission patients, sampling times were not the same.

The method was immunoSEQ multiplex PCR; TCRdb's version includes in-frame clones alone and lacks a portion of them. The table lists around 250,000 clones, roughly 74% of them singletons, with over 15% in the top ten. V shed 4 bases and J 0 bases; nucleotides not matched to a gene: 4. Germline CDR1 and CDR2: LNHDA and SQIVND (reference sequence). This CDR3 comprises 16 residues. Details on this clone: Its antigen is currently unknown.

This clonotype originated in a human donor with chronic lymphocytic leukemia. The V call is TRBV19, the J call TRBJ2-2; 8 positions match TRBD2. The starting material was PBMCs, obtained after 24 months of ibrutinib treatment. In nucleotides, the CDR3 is TGTGCCAGTAGTACTACCGGGGGGGCGAACACCGGGGAGCTGTTTTTT. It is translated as CASSTTGGANTGELFF.